This entry concerns a single T cell receptor (beta chain). These data come from a study of control samples from healthy donors and cancer patients. The V gene end was trimmed by 4 bases and the J gene end by 3 bases; junction bases not matched to a gene: 5. The CDR3 spans 15 residues. CDR1 and CDR2 from the germline V gene are LGHDT and YNNKEL (reference sequence). Some clones are missing from TCRdb's copy, which holds only in-frame ones; the method was immunoSEQ multiplex PCR. The sample gives roughly 160,000 clones, about 94% of which show up once; 14% is in the top ten. Material: PBMCs. The chain combines TRBV3-1 (or the pseudogene TRBV3-2) with TRBJ2-3; 9 bases fit TRBD2. The receptor's source is a man in his sixties with colorectal cancer. The CDR3 loop reads CASSPGLAQTDTQYF. CDR3 nucleotide sequence: TGTGCCAGCAGCCCCGGACTAGCGCAAACAGATACGCAGTATTTT.